Listed here are 2 T cell receptor beta chains from one sample, sequenced in a study of blood T cell repertoires in COVID-19. Some clones are missing from TCRdb's copy, which holds only in-frame ones; the method was immunoSEQ multiplex PCR. The table lists under 200,000 clones, 75% to 85% of them singletons. The material sequenced was peripheral blood. These receptors all come from a woman between 35 and 50 years old with COVID-19, enrolled during active disease.

This clone was seen a handful of times. This rearrangement joins TRBV7-6 to TRBJ2-7; TRBD2 is a possible D gene (5 bases). The CDR3 totals 16 residues. Between the trimmed V and J ends, which lost 5 bases and 1 base, there was a span of 18 bases. The germline V gene has CDR1 SGHVS and CDR2 FNYEAQ. For the CDR3, the DNA is TGTGCCAGCAGCCCCTCGAGGGCTTTCGGATCCTACGAGCAGTACTTC. Its translation is CASSPSRAFGSYEQYF. Filled out from reference TRBV7-6 and TRBJ2-7, the complete variable domain reads GAGVSQSPRYKVTKRGQDVALRCDPISGHVSLYWYRQALGQGPEFLTYFNYEAQQDKSGLPNDRFSAERPEGSISTLTIQRTEQRDSAMYRCASSPSRAFGSYEQYFGPGTRLTVT.

The CDR3 nucleotides are TGTGCCAGCAGCCGAGGGACAGGGGATGAAAAACTGTTTTTT. The encoded protein is CASSRGTGDEKLFF. The chain joins TRBV7-8 to TRBJ1-4, with TRBD1 identical over 10 bases. Germline lookup yields CDR1 SGHVS and CDR2 FQNEAQ. The V gene end was trimmed by 5 bases and the J gene end by 6 bases; junction bases not matched to a gene: 3. This CDR3 has 14 amino acids.